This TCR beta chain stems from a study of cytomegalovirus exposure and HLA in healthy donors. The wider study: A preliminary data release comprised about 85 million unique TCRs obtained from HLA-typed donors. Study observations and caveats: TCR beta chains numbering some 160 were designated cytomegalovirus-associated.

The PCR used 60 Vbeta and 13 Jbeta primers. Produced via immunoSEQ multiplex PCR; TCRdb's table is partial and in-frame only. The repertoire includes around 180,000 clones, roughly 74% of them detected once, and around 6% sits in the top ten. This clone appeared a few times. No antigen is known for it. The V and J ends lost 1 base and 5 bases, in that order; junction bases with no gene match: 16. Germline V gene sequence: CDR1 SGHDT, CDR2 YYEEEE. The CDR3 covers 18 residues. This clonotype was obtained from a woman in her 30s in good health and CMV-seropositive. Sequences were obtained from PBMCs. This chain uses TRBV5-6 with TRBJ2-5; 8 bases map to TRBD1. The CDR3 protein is CASSLLGATGGGSETQYF. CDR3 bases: TGTGCCAGCAGCTTGCTGGGGGCTACAGGGGGTGGTAGCGAGACCCAGTACTTC.